This T cell receptor (beta chain) emerged from a study of blood T cells in healthy people across ages. Study outcomes and limitations: Greater diversity and more naive CD4+ cells were seen in long-lived donors than in aged donors.

For the second PCR, which ran for about 7 to 11 cycles, a sample-barcoded 5' primer and a J-beta primer mix were used. TCRdb re-called the 5' RACE reads with MiXCR, one entry per CDR3 protein. The table has hundreds of thousands of distinct CDR3 sequences, about 30% seen once. About this clonotype: Its antigen is still unknown.

Germline V CDR1 and CDR2: KGHSH, LQKENI. V was trimmed by 3 bases and J by 2 bases, leaving 7 bases between them. This CDR3 comprises 14 residues. The receptor's source is a woman older than 75 in good health. The sample consisted of blood. The genes are TRBV18 and TRBJ1-4; D call uncertain. CDR3 coding DNA: TGTGCCAGCTCACCCGTTGAGACTAATGAAAAACTGTTTTTT. Encoded protein: CASSPVETNEKLFF.